This is a list of T cell receptor beta chains from one sample in a study of T cell responses to AZD1222 COVID-19 vaccine. Some clones are missing from TCRdb's copy, which holds only in-frame ones; the method was immunoSEQ multiplex PCR. The data hold roughly 120,000 clones, with about 90% observed a single time. This sample comprised peripheral blood, obtained on day 0 of AZD1222 vaccination. These receptors originate from an adult in good health. Each CDR3 is given with its conserved first and last residue. D genes are given only for firm matches. Expanded clones are given a class, and other clones once, few, many or no size at all.

v_gene	abundance	d_gene	j_gene	len	CDR3nt	CDR3aa
TRBV6-5	NA	NA	TRBJ1-5	15	TGTGCCAGCTGCCCGGTGGGATATAGCAATCAGCCCCAGCATTTT	CASCPVGYSNQPQHF
TRBV5-1	NA	TRBD2	TRBJ2-5	15	TGCGCCAGCAGCGAGGGACTAGCGGTACAAGAGACCCAGTACTTC	CASSEGLAVQETQYF
TRBV2	NA	TRBD1	TRBJ1-2	14	TGTGCCAGCAAGAGGACAGGGGGTAACTATGGCTACACCTTC	CASKRTGGNYGYTF
TRBV5-6	NA	TRBD1	TRBJ1-1	14	TGTGCCAGCAGCTCGACAGGGGGCGGGACTGAAGCTTTCTTT	CASSSTGGGTEAFF
TRBV2	NA	NA	TRBJ2-2	16	TGTGCCAGCAGGCAAGGCGGCACCGCGAACACCGGGGAGCTGTTTTTT	CASRQGGTANTGELFF
TRBV4-2	NA	NA	TRBJ1-1	16	TGTGCCAGCAGCCCAACCGTAAGGGGTACGAACACTGAAGCTTTCTTT	CASSPTVRGTNTEAFF
TRBV7-2	NA	NA	TRBJ1-4	16	TGTGCCAGCAGCTTAGCGCTGGACAGAACTAATGAAAAACTGTTTTTT	CASSLALDRTNEKLFF
TRBV5-6	NA	TRBD1	TRBJ2-7	17	TGTGCCAGCAGGAGGGAGACAGGGGCACGGGGCTCCTACGAGCAGTACTTC	CASRRETGARGSYEQYF
TRBV5-5	NA	NA	TRBJ2-6	16	TGTGCCAGCAGCCCCCCTTTGCGCTCTGGGGCCAACGTCCTGACTTTC	CASSPPLRSGANVLTF
TRBV19	NA	TRBD1	TRBJ2-7	16	TGTGCCAGTAGTTCCCCCGGGGGGGACAGGGGCGATGAGCAGTACTTC	CASSSPGGDRGDEQYF
TRBV10-3	NA	NA	TRBJ1-3	16	TGTGCCATCAGCGACAGCGGAGGGAACTCTGGAAACACCATATATTTT	CAISDSGGNSGNTIYF
TRBV18	few	TRBD1	TRBJ1-2	16	TGTGCCAGCTCACCCATCGACAGGGACTCTAACTATGGCTACACCTTC	CASSPIDRDSNYGYTF
TRBV3-1/TRBV3-2	NA	TRBD2	TRBJ2-2	18	TGTGCCAGCAGCCAATTCCCCGGACTAGCGGCGAACACCGGGGAGCTGTTTTTT	CASSQFPGLAANTGELFF
TRBV9	NA	NA	TRBJ1-2	14	TGTGCCAGCAGCGCCTCGGACAGAAACTATGGCTACACCTTC	CASSASDRNYGYTF
TRBV6-5	NA	TRBD1	TRBJ1-6	14	TGTGCCAGCAGTCCGGGACAGCCAAATTCACCCCTCCACTTT	CASSPGQPNSPLHF
TRBV19	NA	NA	TRBJ1-4	14	TGTGCCAGTAGTCGGAGGGGGAATGGAGAAAAACTGTTTTTT	CASSRRGNGEKLFF
TRBV7-3	once	NA	TRBJ1-6	16	TGTGCCAGCAGCTTAAGGTCACAGGCCTATAATTCACCCCTCCACTTT	CASSLRSQAYNSPLHF
TRBV5-1	NA	TRBD1	TRBJ2-5	14	TGCGCCAGCAGCCCCGGGACAGGTCAAGAGACCCAGTACTTC	CASSPGTGQETQYF
TRBV3-1/TRBV3-2	NA	TRBD2	TRBJ2-1	16	TGTGCCAGCAGCAAACCGAGCGGGGGGTCCTACAATGAGCAGTTCTTC	CASSKPSGGSYNEQFF
TRBV11-3	NA	NA	TRBJ2-7	13	TGTGCCAGCAGCTCCAGGGCAGATGGGGAGCAGTACTTC	CASSSRADGEQYF
TRBV4-1	NA	TRBD2	TRBJ2-1	17	TGCGCCAGCAGCGTCAGCGGGGGGGCCGGGGTAAGCAATGAGCAGTTCTTC	CASSVSGGAGVSNEQFF
TRBV7-3	NA	TRBD2	TRBJ2-1	17	TGTGCCAGCAGCTCCCTCCCCGCGGGAGGGCCTAAGGATGAGCAGTTCTTC	CASSSLPAGGPKDEQFF
TRBV7-9	NA	NA	TRBJ2-1	11	TGTGCCAGCACCCCGATTTGGGAGCAGTTCTTC	CASTPIWEQFF
TRBV7-6	NA	NA	TRBJ2-1	12	TGTGCCAGCAGCTGGATGGGAGGTGAGCAGTTCTTC	CASSWMGGEQFF
TRBV18	NA	NA	TRBJ1-2	14	TGTGCCAGCTCACCCTCCATTGATAACTATGGCTACACCTTC	CASSPSIDNYGYTF
TRBV5-1	NA	TRBD2	TRBJ2-1	17	TGCGCCAGCAGCTTTATCACTAGCGTTTCTAGGATGGGTGAGCAGTTCTTC	CASSFITSVSRMGEQFF
TRBV30	NA	NA	TRBJ1-5	15	TGTGCCTGGAGTCGCAGGGGAGCGAGCAATCAGCCCCAGCATTTT	CAWSRRGASNQPQHF
TRBV4-1	NA	NA	TRBJ2-2	16	TGCGCCAGCAGCCAAGAATGGTCCGTGAACACCGGGGAGCTGTTTTTT	CASSQEWSVNTGELFF
TRBV10-3	NA	TRBD1	TRBJ2-7	14	TGTGCCATCAGTGAGTCTACAGGGGGATGGGAGCAGTACTTC	CAISESTGGWEQYF
TRBV7-9	NA	NA	TRBJ1-3	18	TGTGCCAGCAGCTTAGATTCCCCCTATTGGAAGAGTGGAAACACCATATATTTT	CASSLDSPYWKSGNTIYF
TRBV3-1/TRBV3-2	NA	NA	TRBJ2-5	11	TGTGCCAGCAGCCACGGAGAGACCCAGTACTTC	CASSHGETQYF
TRBV5-4	NA	NA	TRBJ1-2	16	TGTGCCAGCACCGACTCCGAAGGGTCCCAAACCTATGGCTACACCTTC	CASTDSEGSQTYGYTF
TRBV6-2/TRBV6-3	NA	NA	TRBJ2-7	12	TGTGCCAGCAGTTGGCGGGTCTACGAGCAGTACTTC	CASSWRVYEQYF
TRBV25-1	NA	TRBD1	TRBJ1-2	13	TGTGCCAGCAGTGAGCCAGGGGGCGCGGGTTACACCTTC	CASSEPGGAGYTF
TRBV10-3	NA	NA	TRBJ2-7	11	TGTGCCATCGGCGACAACTACGAGCAGTACTTC	CAIGDNYEQYF
TRBV29-1	few	TRBD2	TRBJ2-3	16	TGCAGCGTTGAAGGCGGGGGGGGACTAGCTGCAGATACGCAGTATTTT	CSVEGGGGLAADTQYF
TRBV13	NA	NA	TRBJ2-3	12	TGTGCCAGCAGCCCGAACGCAGATACGCAGTATTTT	CASSPNADTQYF
TRBV18	NA	NA	TRBJ2-7	14	TGTGCCAGCTCACCCGGCAGGGAGATTTACGAGCAGTACTTC	CASSPGREIYEQYF
TRBV27	NA	NA	TRBJ1-1	15	TGTGCCAGCAGTTTCGCGTACCTTATGAACACTGAAGCTTTCTTT	CASSFAYLMNTEAFF
TRBV7-2	NA	NA	TRBJ1-2	14	TGTGCCAGCAGCTTAGAGACGGCTAACTATGGCTACACCTTC	CASSLETANYGYTF
TRBV7-8	NA	TRBD1	TRBJ1-1	17	TGTGCCAGCAGCAAGGACAGGGGATGGGGGCTGGGCACTGAAGCTTTCTTT	CASSKDRGWGLGTEAFF
TRBV6-5	NA	TRBD1	TRBJ1-2	13	TGTGCCAGTGACAGGGGGCGTAACTATGGCTACACCTTC	CASDRGRNYGYTF
TRBV4-1	NA	NA	TRBJ1-2	17	TGCGCCAGCAGCCAAGTCGGGGGAGGAGTTTTTGACTATGGCTACACCTTC	CASSQVGGGVFDYGYTF
TRBV2	NA	NA	TRBJ2-7	11	TGTGCCAGCAGTGAAGCCCTGGAGCAGTACTTC	CASSEALEQYF
TRBV5-1	few	TRBD2	TRBJ2-2	15	TGCGCCAGCAAAAGCGGGAGTGGATTTACCGGGGAGCTGTTTTTT	CASKSGSGFTGELFF
TRBV5-1	NA	TRBD1	TRBJ2-3	15	TGCGCCAGCAGCTTAGGGGACAGAAGCACAGATACGCAGTATTTT	CASSLGDRSTDTQYF
TRBV7-6	once	TRBD1	TRBJ1-3	21	TGTGCCAGCAGCTTAGAGGGTTGGGGACAGGGGCGACTTAGCTCTGGAAACACCATATATTTT	CASSLEGWGQGRLSSGNTIYF
TRBV25-1	NA	NA	TRBJ1-1	15	TGTGCCAGCAGTCCGACCCGGGGGGGTTTTACTGAAGCTTTCTTT	CASSPTRGGFTEAFF
TRBV2	NA	NA	TRBJ2-7	14	TGTGCCAGCAGTGAATTTATGGTCTCCTACGAGCAGTACTTC	CASSEFMVSYEQYF
TRBV28	NA	NA	TRBJ2-7	15	TGTGCCAGCACTCCAACCGGGACCCGTCCCTACGAGCAGTACTTC	CASTPTGTRPYEQYF